A selection of T cell receptor beta chains follows, all from one sample in a study of cytomegalovirus exposure and HLA in healthy donors. Sequenced by immunoSEQ multiplex PCR; TCRdb stores in-frame clones only, minus some. The data hold roughly 130,000 clones, with roughly 71% observed a single time. The specimen was PBMCs. The receptors come from a woman aged 45-60 years in good health and CMV-seropositive. CDR3s include the opening cysteine and the closing phenylalanine or tryptophan. D genes are given only for firm matches. Some rows mark clone size as missing; the rest say once, few, many or name a class of expanded clone.

CDR3nt	CDR3aa	abundance	j_gene	d_gene	v_gene	len
TGTGCCAGCAGCTTGCTAGGGGCTGGGGCCAACGTCCTGACTTTC	CASSLLGAGANVLTF	NA	TRBJ2-6	NA	TRBV5-4	15
TGTGCCAGCAGTCGACCAAATAGGGGGGGTCAAGCTTTCTTT	CASSRPNRGGQAFF	NA	TRBJ1-1	NA	TRBV6-5	14
TGTGCCAGCAGTTTAACTTACTCCTCTGGAAACACCATATATTTT	CASSLTYSSGNTIYF	few	TRBJ1-3	NA	TRBV27	15
TGTGCCAGCAGTGATCCGGGACAGTTCAATTCACCCCTCCACTTT	CASSDPGQFNSPLHF	NA	TRBJ1-6	TRBD1	TRBV7-2	15
TGCGCCAGCAGCGACCTTTCAGCGGGGGGGCCGACAGATACGCAGTATTTT	CASSDLSAGGPTDTQYF	NA	TRBJ2-3	TRBD2	TRBV4-1	17
TGTGCCAGCAAGACGGAGGTTCCGAACACCGGGGAGCTGTTTTTT	CASKTEVPNTGELFF	NA	TRBJ2-2	NA	TRBV6-5	15
TGCGCCAGCAGCTTACTAGCGGGGGGGCCCACAGATACGCAGTATTTT	CASSLLAGGPTDTQYF	NA	TRBJ2-3	TRBD2	TRBV5-1	16
TGCGCCAGCAGCCAAGCGGGAGCTTACTATGGCTACACCTTC	CASSQAGAYYGYTF	NA	TRBJ1-2	NA	TRBV4-3	14
TGTGCTAGTGGCCCAGCGGGGGGGACAGATACGCAGTATTTT	CASGPAGGTDTQYF	few	TRBJ2-3	TRBD2	TRBV12-5	14
TGTGCCAGCAGCTTAGCAAGGACAGGGCTCACAGATACGCAGTATTTT	CASSLARTGLTDTQYF	NA	TRBJ2-3	TRBD1	TRBV7-2	16
TGTGCCAGCAGCCCCGAGGGAAGGAGCAATCAGCCCCAGCATTTT	CASSPEGRSNQPQHF	NA	TRBJ1-5	NA	TRBV7-2	15
TGTGCCACCGGGCGCTCTGGGGCCAACGTCCTGACTTTC	CATGRSGANVLTF	NA	TRBJ2-6	NA	TRBV15	13
TGTGCCAGCAAATCGGTGTTGAACACTGAAGCTTTCTTT	CASKSVLNTEAFF	few	TRBJ1-1	NA	TRBV2	13
TGTGCCAGCAGTTATGACGTCCAGGGTCCACTGTTTTTT	CASSYDVQGPLFF	NA	TRBJ1-4	NA	TRBV6-5	13
TGTGCCAGCAGCTTGGGAGCGCTAGGAGATACGCAGTATTTT	CASSLGALGDTQYF	NA	TRBJ2-3	NA	TRBV5-4	14
TGTGCCAGCAGCTTAGAGGGACTGAGCTCCTACGAGCAGTACTTC	CASSLEGLSSYEQYF	NA	TRBJ2-7	NA	TRBV7-2	15
TGTGCGAGACAGGGGCGCAGTGGAAACACCATATATTTT	CARQGRSGNTIYF	many	TRBJ1-3	TRBD1	TRBV30	13
TGCGCCAGCACTCCAGGTCCCTCTGGAAACACCATATATTTT	CASTPGPSGNTIYF	few	TRBJ1-3	NA	TRBV5-1	14
TGTGCCAGCAGCTCATTTGGGCTAAATCAGCCCCAGCATTTT	CASSSFGLNQPQHF	NA	TRBJ1-5	NA	TRBV7-6	14
TGTGCCAGCAGCCAAGAGATTCCAGAGACCCAGTACTTC	CASSQEIPETQYF	NA	TRBJ2-5	NA	TRBV7-9	13
TGCAGCGTAGTACAGGGGGCCAACGTCCTGACTTTC	CSVVQGANVLTF	once	TRBJ2-6	NA	TRBV29-1	12
TGCGCCAGCAGCTTGGCGGGGGGAGCCGGGGAGCTGTTTTTT	CASSLAGGAGELFF	NA	TRBJ2-2	TRBD2	TRBV5-1	14
TGCAGCGCCATGACAGGGAGAAATCAGCCCCAGCATTTT	CSAMTGRNQPQHF	NA	TRBJ1-5	TRBD1	TRBV29-1	13
TGTGCCAGCAGACGGGGACAGGCTGGCTACACCTTC	CASRRGQAGYTF	NA	TRBJ1-2	TRBD1	TRBV6-1	12
TGCGCCGCTCGGGGGTCTGGGACCGGGGAGCTGTTTTTT	CAARGSGTGELFF	NA	TRBJ2-2	NA	TRBV5-1	13
TGTGCCAGCAGTTACGACGGGGGGCGAGAGACCCAGTACTTC	CASSYDGGRETQYF	NA	TRBJ2-5	NA	TRBV6-5	14
TGTGCCAGCAGTTACTCCGGCGGTATAAATAATTCACCCCTCCACTTT	CASSYSGGINNSPLHF	NA	TRBJ1-6	NA	TRBV6-5	16
TGTGCCAGCAGCGAATTCAGGGGAAAAGCTTTCTTT	CASSEFRGKAFF	NA	TRBJ1-1	NA	TRBV6-1	12
TGTGCCAGCAGCTTGCCTAGCGGGGGGGCTATGAACGAGCAGTACTTC	CASSLPSGGAMNEQYF	NA	TRBJ2-7	TRBD2	TRBV5-4	16
TGTGCCATCAGTGAAATAATGGCAGGGTTGAACACTGAAGCTTTCTTT	CAISEIMAGLNTEAFF	NA	TRBJ1-1	NA	TRBV10-3	16
TGCGCCAGCAGAGACACAGGGGGACGAGCCAAAAACATTCAGTACTTC	CASRDTGGRAKNIQYF	NA	TRBJ2-4	TRBD1	TRBV4-1	16
TGCAGCGCCGGGACAGGGGCCTACAATCAGCCCCAGCATTTT	CSAGTGAYNQPQHF	NA	TRBJ1-5	TRBD1	TRBV29-1	14
TGTGCCAGCAGGCCGGGCGGGGGGGCCCGGGAGACCCAGTACTTC	CASRPGGGARETQYF	NA	TRBJ2-5	TRBD2	TRBV5-4	15
TGTGCCAGCAGCCCTAACGGACAGGGGAACACCGGGGAGCTGTTTTTT	CASSPNGQGNTGELFF	NA	TRBJ2-2	TRBD1	TRBV7-6	16
TGTGCCAGCAGCTCCCTTACAGGGGGCCAAGAGACCCAGTACTTC	CASSSLTGGQETQYF	NA	TRBJ2-5	TRBD1	TRBV5-4	15
TGTGCAAGTCGCTCAGGGGGGTATCAGCCCCAGCATTTT	CASRSGGYQPQHF	NA	TRBJ1-5	NA	TRBV12-2	13
TGTGCCAGCAGCACCATTGGGACAGGTTTGGGCTACACCTTC	CASSTIGTGLGYTF	NA	TRBJ1-2	TRBD1	TRBV11-3	14
TGCGCCAGCAGCCAGGGGACTAGCGGGGGACCCTCCTACGAGCAGTACTTC	CASSQGTSGGPSYEQYF	NA	TRBJ2-7	TRBD2	TRBV5-1	17
TGCGCCAGCAGTCTTAGGACTGGATTTACCCCCACCGGGGAGCTGTTTTTT	CASSLRTGFTPTGELFF	NA	TRBJ2-2	NA	TRBV23-1	17
TGTGCCAGCAGCAAAGGACCCATAATTGGCAGGGTCTACGAGCAGTACTTC	CASSKGPIIGRVYEQYF	NA	TRBJ2-7	NA	TRBV21-1	17
TGTGCCAGCAGCCCCGGGACAGTCTATGGCTACACCTTC	CASSPGTVYGYTF	NA	TRBJ1-2	TRBD1	TRBV5-5	13
TGTGCCAGCATCCCTCGAGGGGGAGCTAACTATGGCTACACCTTC	CASIPRGGANYGYTF	NA	TRBJ1-2	NA	TRBV5-6	15
TGCGCCAGCAGTCAATCGTGGCAGGCCGACACTGAAGCTTTCTTT	CASSQSWQADTEAFF	NA	TRBJ1-1	NA	TRBV23-1	15
TGTGCCAGCAGCTTCCGGGTTTACAATGAGCAGTTCTTC	CASSFRVYNEQFF	NA	TRBJ2-1	NA	TRBV5-6	13
TGTGCCAGCAGCCAAGAGGGGGGAGCCGGACTAGGAGGCTACACCTTC	CASSQEGGAGLGGYTF	NA	TRBJ1-2	NA	TRBV4-2	16
TGTGCCAGCAGCGTGATAGCGGGGTTCGAGCAGTACTTC	CASSVIAGFEQYF	once	TRBJ2-7	TRBD2	TRBV7-2	13
TGTGCCAGCAGTTACGGGGACAGAGTCGACAATGAGCAGTTCTTC	CASSYGDRVDNEQFF	few	TRBJ2-1	TRBD1	TRBV6-5	15
TGCGCCAGCAGCAAGGGACAGGGTTCCTACGAGCAGTACTTC	CASSKGQGSYEQYF	few	TRBJ2-7	TRBD1	TRBV5-1	14
TGTGCCAGCAGGCGAGGGGGAAGCACCGGGGAGCTGTTTTTT	CASRRGGSTGELFF	few	TRBJ2-2	NA	TRBV27	14
TGCGCCAGCAGTCTAGCACAGGGGACCGTAGAGACCCAGTACTTC	CASSLAQGTVETQYF	NA	TRBJ2-5	TRBD1	TRBV5-1	15
TGCGCCAGCAGCATTGCTCCCGGAGCGAACACTGAAGCTTTCTTT	CASSIAPGANTEAFF	NA	TRBJ1-1	NA	TRBV5-1	15